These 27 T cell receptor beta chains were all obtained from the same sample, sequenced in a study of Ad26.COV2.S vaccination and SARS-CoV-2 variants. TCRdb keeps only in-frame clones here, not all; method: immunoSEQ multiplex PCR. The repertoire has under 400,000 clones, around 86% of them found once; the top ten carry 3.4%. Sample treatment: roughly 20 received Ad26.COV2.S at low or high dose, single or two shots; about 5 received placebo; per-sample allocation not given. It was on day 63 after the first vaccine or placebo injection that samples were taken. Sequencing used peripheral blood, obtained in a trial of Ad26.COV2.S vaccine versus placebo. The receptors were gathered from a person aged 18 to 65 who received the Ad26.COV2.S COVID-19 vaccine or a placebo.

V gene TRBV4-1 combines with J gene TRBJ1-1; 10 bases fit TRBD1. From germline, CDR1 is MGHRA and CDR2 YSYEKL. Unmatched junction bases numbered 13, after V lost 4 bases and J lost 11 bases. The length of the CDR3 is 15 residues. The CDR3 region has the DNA TGCGCCAGCAGCCCCCCGGGACAGGGGACTCTGGGGGCTTTCTTT. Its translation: CASSPPGQGTLGAFF.

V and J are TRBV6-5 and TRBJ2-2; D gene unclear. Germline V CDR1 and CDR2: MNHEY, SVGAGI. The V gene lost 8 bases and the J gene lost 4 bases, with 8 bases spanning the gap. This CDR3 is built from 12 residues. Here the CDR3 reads CASSQLTGELFF. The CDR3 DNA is TGTGCCAGCTCGCAGCTCACCGGGGAGCTGTTTTTT.

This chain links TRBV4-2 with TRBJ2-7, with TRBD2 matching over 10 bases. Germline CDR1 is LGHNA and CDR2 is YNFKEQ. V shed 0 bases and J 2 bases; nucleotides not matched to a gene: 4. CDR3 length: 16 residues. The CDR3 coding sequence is TGTGCCAGCAGCCAAGATATGCTAGCGGGGGCCTACGAGCAGTACTTC. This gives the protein CASSQDMLAGAYEQYF.

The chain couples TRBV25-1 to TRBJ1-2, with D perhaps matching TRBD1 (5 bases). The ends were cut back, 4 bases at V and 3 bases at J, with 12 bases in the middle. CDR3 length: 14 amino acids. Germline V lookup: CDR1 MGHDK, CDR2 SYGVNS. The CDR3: CASSVLTDYYGYTF. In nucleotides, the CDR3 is TGTGCCAGCAGTGTGTTGACAGATTACTATGGCTACACCTTC.

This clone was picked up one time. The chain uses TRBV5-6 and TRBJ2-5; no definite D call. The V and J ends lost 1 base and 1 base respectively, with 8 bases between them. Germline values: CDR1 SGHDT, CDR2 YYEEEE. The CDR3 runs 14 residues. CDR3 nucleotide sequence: TGTGCCAGCAGCTTGCGAAACCCCCAAGAGACCCAGTACTTC. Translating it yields CASSLRNPQETQYF.

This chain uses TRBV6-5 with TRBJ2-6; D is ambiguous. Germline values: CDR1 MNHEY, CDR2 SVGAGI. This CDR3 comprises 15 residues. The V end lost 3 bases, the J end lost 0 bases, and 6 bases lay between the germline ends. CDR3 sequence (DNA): TGTGCCAGCAGTTATAAAGGCTCTGGGGCCAACGTCCTGACTTTC. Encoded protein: CASSYKGSGANVLTF.

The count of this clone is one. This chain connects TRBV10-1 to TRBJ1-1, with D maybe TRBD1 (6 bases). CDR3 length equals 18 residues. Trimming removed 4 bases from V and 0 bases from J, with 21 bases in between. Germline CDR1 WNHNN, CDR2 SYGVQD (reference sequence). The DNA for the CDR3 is TGCGCCAGCAGTGGGGGGCACTTTAACCTCTCTATGAACACTGAAGCTTTCTTT. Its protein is CASSGGHFNLSMNTEAFF.

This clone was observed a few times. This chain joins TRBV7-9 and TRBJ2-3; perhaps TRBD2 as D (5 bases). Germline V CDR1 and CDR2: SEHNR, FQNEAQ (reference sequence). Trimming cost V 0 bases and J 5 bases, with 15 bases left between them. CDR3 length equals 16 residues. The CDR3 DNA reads TGTGCCAGCAGCTTAGCGCCCCGACCGAGCGGAGATACGCAGTATTTT. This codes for CASSLAPRPSGDTQYF.

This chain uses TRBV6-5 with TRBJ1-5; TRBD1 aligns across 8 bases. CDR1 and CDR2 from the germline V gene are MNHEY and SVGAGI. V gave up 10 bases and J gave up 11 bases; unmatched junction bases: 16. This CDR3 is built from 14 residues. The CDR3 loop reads CANVPGQAGPAQHF. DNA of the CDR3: TGTGCCAACGTCCCGGGACAGGCGGGACCGGCCCAGCATTTT.

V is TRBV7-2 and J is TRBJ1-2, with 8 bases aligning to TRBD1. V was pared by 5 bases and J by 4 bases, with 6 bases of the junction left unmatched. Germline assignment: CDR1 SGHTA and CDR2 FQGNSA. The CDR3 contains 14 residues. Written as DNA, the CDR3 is TGTGCCAGCAGCGAGCAACAGGGGGTCTATGGCTACACCTTC. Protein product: CASSEQQGVYGYTF.

The CDR3 nucleotides are TGCGCCAGCAGCCCGGGACAGGATAACGCCGGGGAGCTGTTTTTT. Translated: CASSPGQDNAGELFF. The V and J genes are TRBV5-1 and TRBJ2-2; 8 bases align to TRBD1. Germline V gene sequence: CDR1 SGHRS, CDR2 YFSETQ. This CDR3 comprises 15 residues. The V gene end was trimmed by 4 bases and the J gene end by 6 bases; junction bases not matched to a gene: 8.

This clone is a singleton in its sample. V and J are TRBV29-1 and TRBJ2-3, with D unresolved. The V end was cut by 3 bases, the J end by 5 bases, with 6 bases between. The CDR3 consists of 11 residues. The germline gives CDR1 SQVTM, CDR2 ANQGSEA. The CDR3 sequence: CSVEGGDTQYF. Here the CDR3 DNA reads TGCAGCGTTGAGGGCGGAGATACGCAGTATTTT.

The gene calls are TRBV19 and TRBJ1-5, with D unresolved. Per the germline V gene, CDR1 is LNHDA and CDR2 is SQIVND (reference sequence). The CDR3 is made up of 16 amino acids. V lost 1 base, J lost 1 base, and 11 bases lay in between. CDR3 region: CASSIVRGTSNQPQHF. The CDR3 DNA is TGTGCCAGTAGTATAGTTAGAGGCACCAGCAATCAGCCCCAGCATTTT.

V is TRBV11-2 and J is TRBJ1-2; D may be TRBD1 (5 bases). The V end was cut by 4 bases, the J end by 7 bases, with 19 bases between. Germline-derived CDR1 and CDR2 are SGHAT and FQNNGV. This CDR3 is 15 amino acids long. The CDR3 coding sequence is TGTGCCAGCAGCTCCTCCGGGGGATACCTCGGTGGCTACACCTTC. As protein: CASSSSGGYLGGYTF.

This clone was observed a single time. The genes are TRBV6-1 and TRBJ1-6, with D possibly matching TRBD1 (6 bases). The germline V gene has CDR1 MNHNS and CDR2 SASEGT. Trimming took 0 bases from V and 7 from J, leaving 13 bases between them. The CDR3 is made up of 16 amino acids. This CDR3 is CASSEASSRGNSPLHF. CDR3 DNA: TGTGCCAGCAGTGAAGCAAGCTCCAGGGGAAATTCACCCCTCCACTTT.

Here the CDR3 reads CASGPDGTDTQYF. For the CDR3, the DNA is TGTGCTAGTGGGCCGGACGGCACAGATACGCAGTATTTT. This chain links TRBV12-5 with TRBJ2-3; D is ambiguous. CDR1 LGHNT and CDR2 FRNRAP come from the germline V gene. Trimming removed 6 bases at V and 1 base at J, with 8 bases between. The CDR3 consists of 13 residues.

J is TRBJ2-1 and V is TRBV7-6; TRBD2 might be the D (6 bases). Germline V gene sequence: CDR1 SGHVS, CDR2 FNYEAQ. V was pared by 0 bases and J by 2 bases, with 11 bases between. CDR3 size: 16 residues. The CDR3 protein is CASSLALAPAYNEQFF. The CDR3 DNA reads TGTGCCAGCAGCTTAGCGCTAGCGCCAGCCTACAATGAGCAGTTCTTC.

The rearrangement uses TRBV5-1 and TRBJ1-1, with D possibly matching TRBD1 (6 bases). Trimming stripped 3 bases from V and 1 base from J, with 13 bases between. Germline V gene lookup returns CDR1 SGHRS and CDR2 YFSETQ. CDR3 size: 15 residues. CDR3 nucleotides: TGCGCCAGCAGCTCCCATTCGGGACAGAACACTGAAGCTTTCTTT. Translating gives CASSSHSGQNTEAFF.

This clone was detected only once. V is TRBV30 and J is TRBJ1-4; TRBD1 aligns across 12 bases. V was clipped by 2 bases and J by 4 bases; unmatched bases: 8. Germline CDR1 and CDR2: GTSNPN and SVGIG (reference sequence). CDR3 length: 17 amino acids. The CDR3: CAWSSLGQGAVNEKLFF. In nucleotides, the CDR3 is TGTGCCTGGAGTAGTTTGGGACAGGGGGCTGTTAATGAAAAACTGTTTTTT.

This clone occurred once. The CDR3 nucleotides are TGTGCCAGCAGCGTAGGGGGCTGGGAATTTAACTATGGCTACACCTTC. Translating gives CASSVGGWEFNYGYTF. The chain is built from TRBV9 and TRBJ1-2; weak D call: TRBD1 (5 bases). Germline lookup yields CDR1 SGDLS and CDR2 YYNGEE. Trimming pared 0 bases from V and 1 base from J, leaving 13 bases between. The CDR3 runs 16 residues.

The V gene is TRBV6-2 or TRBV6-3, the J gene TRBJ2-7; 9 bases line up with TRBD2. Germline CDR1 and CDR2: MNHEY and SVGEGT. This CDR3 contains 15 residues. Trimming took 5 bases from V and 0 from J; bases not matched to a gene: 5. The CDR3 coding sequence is TGTGCCAGCAGTCCCCAGCGGGGGGTCTCCTACGAGCAGTACTTC. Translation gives CASSPQRGVSYEQYF.

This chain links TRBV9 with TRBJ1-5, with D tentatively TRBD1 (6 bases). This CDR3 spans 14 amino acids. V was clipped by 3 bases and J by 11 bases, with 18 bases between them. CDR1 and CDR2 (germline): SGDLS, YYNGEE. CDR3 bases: TGTGCCAGCAGCGCAGGGACATCATCAGAGGCCCAGCATTTT. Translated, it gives CASSAGTSSEAQHF.

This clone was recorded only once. CDR3 amino acids: CAFSRDTQYF. For the CDR3, the DNA is TGTGCCTTTTCACGAGATACGCAGTATTTT. The V call is TRBV30, the J call TRBJ2-3; D not resolved. V gave up 7 bases and J gave up 5 bases, with 7 bases separating them. This CDR3 spans 10 amino acids. Germline values: CDR1 GTSNPN, CDR2 SVGIG (reference sequence).

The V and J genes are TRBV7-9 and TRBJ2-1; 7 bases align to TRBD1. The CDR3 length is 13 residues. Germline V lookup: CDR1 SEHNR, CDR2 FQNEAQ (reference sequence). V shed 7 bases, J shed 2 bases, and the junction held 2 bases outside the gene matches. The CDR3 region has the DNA TGTGCCAGCATCGGGACAGCCTACAATGAGCAGTTCTTC. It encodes CASIGTAYNEQFF.

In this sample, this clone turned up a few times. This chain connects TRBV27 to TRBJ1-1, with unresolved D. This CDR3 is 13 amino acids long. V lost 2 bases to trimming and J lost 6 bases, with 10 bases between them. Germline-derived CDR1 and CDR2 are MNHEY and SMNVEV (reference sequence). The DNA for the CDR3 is TGTGCCAGCAGTTTAAATAGGGTTTCTGAAGCTTTCTTT. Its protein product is CASSLNRVSEAFF.

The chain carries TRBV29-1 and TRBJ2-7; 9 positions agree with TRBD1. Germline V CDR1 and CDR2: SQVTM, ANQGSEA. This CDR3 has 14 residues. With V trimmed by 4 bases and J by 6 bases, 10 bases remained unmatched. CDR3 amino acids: CSVGIGDRVFEQYF. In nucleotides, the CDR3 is TGCAGCGTTGGTATCGGGGACAGGGTTTTCGAGCAGTACTTC.

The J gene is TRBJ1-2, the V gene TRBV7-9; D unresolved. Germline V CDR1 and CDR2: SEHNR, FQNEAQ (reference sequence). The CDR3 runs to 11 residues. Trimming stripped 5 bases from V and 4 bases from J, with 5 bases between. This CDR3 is CASSGGYGYTF. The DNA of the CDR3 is TGTGCCAGCAGCGGCGGCTATGGCTACACCTTC.